The 26 T cell receptor beta chains below all came from one sample that was sequenced in a study of graft-versus-host responses after intestinal transplantation. Only in-frame clones appear in the TCRdb table, and some are missing; sequencing was by immunoSEQ multiplex PCR. Here the sample spans tens of thousands of clones, around 83% being singletons. Their target antigens are unknown. The sequencing here drew on unstimulated CD8+ T cells sorted from spleen or lymph node cells, taken before intestinal transplant. These receptors all come from a human donor who received an intestinal transplant.

The V call is TRBV13, the J call TRBJ1-3; D is undetermined. This CDR3 has 14 residues. Germline V CDR1 and CDR2: PRHDT, FYEKMQ (reference sequence). The V end lost 0 bases, the J end lost 1 base, and 4 bases lay between the germline ends. The CDR3 loop reads CASSLGGSGNTIYF. CDR3 in DNA: TGTGCCAGCAGCTTAGGAGGGTCTGGAAACACCATATATTTT.

The chain has TRBV2 and TRBJ1-2, with unresolved D. The V gene lost 1 base and the J gene lost 1 base, with 7 bases spanning the gap. This CDR3 spans 14 amino acids. CDR1 SNHLY and CDR2 FYNNEI come from the germline V gene. Here the CDR3 DNA reads TGTGCCAGCAGTGAAGGGCGGAATAACTATGGCTACACCTTC. This sequence encodes CASSEGRNNYGYTF.

In DNA form, the CDR3 reads TGCGCCAGCAGTGAGATAGGGCAGGGGGCCTACAATGAGCAGTTCTTC. Its translation is CASSEIGQGAYNEQFF. The rearrangement joins TRBV10-2 to TRBJ2-1, with 7 bases fitting TRBD1. From germline, CDR1 is WSHSY and CDR2 SAAADI. The CDR3 loop spans 16 amino acids. With 2 bases clipped from V and 2 bases from J, the junction kept 6 bases outside the gene matches.

The V and J genes are TRBV6-5 and TRBJ2-7; TRBD1 agrees at 7 bases. Germline V gene sequence: CDR1 MNHEY, CDR2 SVGAGI. CDR3 length: 13 residues. Trimming at V came to 5 bases and at J to 0 bases, leaving 1 base not matched to a gene. CDR3 region: CASSHRGSYEQYF. CDR3 DNA sequence: TGTGCCAGCAGTCACAGGGGCTCCTACGAGCAGTACTTC.

The J gene is TRBJ2-7, the V gene TRBV27, with D perhaps TRBD1 (6 bases). V dropped 2 bases and J dropped 2 bases, with 10 bases sitting between them. This CDR3 comprises 14 residues. Germline-derived CDR1 and CDR2 are MNHEY and SMNVEV (reference sequence). CDR3 nucleotides: TGTGCCAGCAGTTTAGGACAGTCGGCCTACGAGCAGTACTTC. Residues: CASSLGQSAYEQYF.

This rearrangement joins TRBV28 to TRBJ1-2, with 7 nucleotides matching TRBD1. V shed 5 bases, J shed 8 bases, and the junction held 14 bases outside the gene matches. CDR1 is MDHEN and CDR2 is SYDVKM in the germline V gene. The CDR3 spans 15 residues. The CDR3 nucleotides are TGTGCCAGCAGTCTGGAGCAGGGGGTAGATCCGGGCTACACCTTC. It yields the protein CASSLEQGVDPGYTF.

CDR3 loop: CASGLVYGGRSGNTIYF. The CDR3 DNA is TGTGCTAGTGGTTTGGTATACGGGGGGCGGTCTGGAAACACCATATATTTT. The genes are TRBV12-5 and TRBJ1-3; TRBD1 might be the D (6 bases). The V end lost 0 bases, the J end lost 1 base, and 13 bases lay between the germline ends. Germline assignment: CDR1 LGHNT and CDR2 FRNRAP. CDR3 length: 17 amino acids. The full variable domain, in which reference TRBV12-5 and TRBJ1-3 provide the parts outside the CDR3, is DARVTQTPRHKVTEMGQEVTMRCQPILGHNTVFWYRQTMMQGLELLAYFRNRAPLDDSGMPKDRFSAEMPDATLATLKIQPSEPRDSAVYFCASGLVYGGRSGNTIYFGEGSWLTVV.

V is TRBV9 and J is TRBJ2-1; the match to TRBD2 covers 7 bases. V lost 4 bases and J lost 8; bases outside the gene matches: 9. This CDR3 region has 14 residues. Germline V CDR1 and CDR2: SGDLS, YYNGEE. CDR3 sequence reads: CASSLEGDYYEQFF. CDR3 bases: TGTGCCAGCAGCCTCGAAGGGGACTATTATGAGCAGTTCTTC.

The chain uses TRBV27 and TRBJ1-2; D call uncertain. Between the trimmed V and J ends, which lost 5 bases and 2 bases, there was a span of 12 bases. Germline V CDR1 and CDR2: MNHEY, SMNVEV (reference sequence). The CDR3 runs to 14 residues. Here the CDR3 DNA reads TGTGCCAGCAGTCGTGGCACATCAAACTATGGCTACACCTTC. It encodes CASSRGTSNYGYTF.

CDR3 residues: CASSFRDEQFF. In DNA, the CDR3 is TGTGCCAGCAGCTTTAGGGATGAGCAGTTCTTC. The V gene is TRBV7-9, the J gene TRBJ2-1; D is unresolved. From germline, CDR1 is SEHNR and CDR2 FQNEAQ (reference sequence). Trimming cost V 3 bases and J 8 bases, with 5 bases left between them. This CDR3 spans 11 amino acids.

The rearrangement links TRBV5-6 to TRBJ2-2, with D maybe TRBD1 (5 bases). The CDR3 has 15 residues. V lost 7 bases and J lost 1, with 14 bases in between. CDR1 is SGHDT and CDR2 is YYEEEE in the germline V gene. The CDR3 nucleotides read TGTGCCAGCCTCCTAGACAGACTGAACACCGGGGAGCTGTTTTTT. This translates into CASLLDRLNTGELFF.

The V call is TRBV10-3, the J call TRBJ1-5; D gene ambiguous. The V end lost 4 bases, the J end lost 4 bases, and 5 bases lay between the germline ends. The germline V gene has CDR1 ENHRY and CDR2 SYGVKD. The CDR3 is 12 residues long. CDR3 DNA: TGTGCCATCAGTGGGGAGAATCAGCCCCAGCATTTT. It encodes CAISGENQPQHF.

The rearrangement uses TRBV6-5 and TRBJ1-5; no definite D call. This CDR3 contains 15 residues. Germline loops: CDR1 MNHEY, CDR2 SVGAGI. The V end lost 0 bases, the J end lost 4 bases, and 10 bases lay between the germline ends. The CDR3 nucleotides read TGTGCCAGCAGTTACTCACGCGGACTAAATCAGCCCCAGCATTTT. It encodes CASSYSRGLNQPQHF.

The chain joins TRBV19 to TRBJ2-3, with D possibly matching TRBD2 (5 bases). The CDR3 sequence is 15 residues long. Germline CDR1 and CDR2: LNHDA and SQIVND (reference sequence). Trimming stripped 7 bases from V and 2 bases from J, with 16 bases between. The CDR3 DNA sequence: TGTGCCAGTAAGAGGACTTTGCAGAACACAGATACGCAGTATTTT. As protein: CASKRTLQNTDTQYF.

The chain carries TRBV19 and TRBJ1-5; TRBD1 aligns across 7 bases. From germline, CDR1 is LNHDA and CDR2 SQIVND (reference sequence). This CDR3 has 14 amino acids. The ends lost 3 bases at V and 2 bases at J; junction bases unmatched: 1. CDR3 in amino acids: CASSIGQGNQPQHF. DNA for the CDR3: TGTGCCAGTAGTATCGGACAGGGCAATCAGCCCCAGCATTTT. Full variable domain (remainder filled in from reference TRBV19 and TRBJ1-5): DGGITQSPKYLFRKEGQNVTLSCEQNLNHDAMYWYRQDPGQGLRLIYYSQIVNDFQKGDIAEGYSVSREKKESFPLTVTSAQKNPTAFYLCASSIGQGNQPQHFGDGTRLSIL.

The chain couples TRBV6-1 to TRBJ2-7; D gene ambiguous. The germline CDR1 and CDR2 sequences are MNHNS and SASEGT. This CDR3 has 14 amino acids. Trimming pared 7 bases from V and 3 bases from J, leaving 16 bases between. CDR3 bases: TGTGCCAGCACCCCCGACCGAGTTTTCTACGAGCAGTACTTC. Encoded protein: CASTPDRVFYEQYF.

This clone appeared a few times. The V call is TRBV2, the J call TRBJ2-7; the match to TRBD2 covers 8 bases. From germline, CDR1 is SNHLY and CDR2 FYNNEI. With V trimmed by 2 bases and J by 3 bases, 6 bases remained unmatched. The CDR3 is made up of 15 amino acids. CDR3 DNA: TGTGCCAGCAGTGAAAGGGCTAGCGGGCACTACGAGCAGTACTTC. Translated: CASSERASGHYEQYF.

The sample holds one count of this clone. The rearrangement joins TRBV21-1 to TRBJ2-7; the table's D call TRBD2 went unverified against the DNA. TRBV21-1 is flagged as a pseudogene. This CDR3 is 13 amino acids long. The CDR3 coding sequence is TGTGCCAGCAGCAATGACTACCACTACGAGCAGTACTTC. The encoded protein is CASSNDYHYEQYF.

The chain employs TRBV6-1 and TRBJ2-5; 8 bases align to TRBD2. J was trimmed by 1 base and V by 1 base; bases with no gene match: 5. Germline V gene lookup returns CDR1 MNHNS and CDR2 SASEGT. The CDR3 sequence is 16 residues long. Here the CDR3 reads CASSEVPSGSQETQYF. DNA for the CDR3: TGTGCCAGCAGTGAAGTCCCTAGCGGGTCCCAAGAGACCCAGTACTTC.

The chain is built from TRBV28 and TRBJ2-3; D gene unclear. V dropped 5 bases and J dropped 3 bases, with 12 bases sitting between them. Germline CDR1 and CDR2: MDHEN and SYDVKM. This CDR3 contains 14 residues. The CDR3 DNA reads TGTGCCAGCAGTCCCCCGGCCGAAACAGATACGCAGTATTTT. This sequence encodes CASSPPAETDTQYF.

The chain combines TRBV28 with TRBJ1-5, with D possibly matching TRBD1 (5 bases). The germline V and J ends were trimmed by 3 bases and 0 bases, with 9 bases remaining between them. The CDR3 extends over 15 amino acids. Germline CDR1 reads MDHEN; CDR2 reads SYDVKM. The CDR3 region is CASSLRGGSNQPQHF. The CDR3 DNA reads as TGTGCCAGCAGTTTGAGGGGCGGTAGCAATCAGCCCCAGCATTTT.

This chain links TRBV7-9 with TRBJ2-7; TRBD2 matches at 8 bases. V dropped 5 bases and J dropped 2; count of bases not matched to a gene: 2. The CDR3 extends over 13 amino acids. Germline CDR1 reads SEHNR; CDR2 reads FQNEAQ (reference sequence). CDR3 residues: CASSPGRAYEQYF. CDR3 nucleotides: TGTGCCAGCAGCCCCGGGAGGGCCTACGAGCAGTACTTC.

This clone was observed a single time. The chain combines TRBV7-2 with TRBJ2-2, with 8 bases identical to TRBD2. The germline CDR1 and CDR2 sequences are SGHTA and FQGNSA. Losses at the gene ends were 5 bases for V and 2 bases for J; bases not matched to a gene: 7. The CDR3 has 16 amino acids. The CDR3 DNA reads as TGTGCCAGCAGCCTTACTAGCGGCCTTAACACCGGGGAGCTGTTTTTT. Translated, it gives CASSLTSGLNTGELFF.

In nucleotides, the CDR3 is TGTGCCACCAGCAGAGAATATCCGGGACAGGGTACCAACGTCCTGACTTTC. It yields the protein CATSREYPGQGTNVLTF. This chain links TRBV15 with TRBJ2-6; 9 positions agree with TRBD1. CDR3 length: 17 residues. CDR1 LNHNV and CDR2 YYDKDF come from the germline V gene (reference sequence). V was clipped by 0 bases and J by 8 bases; unmatched bases: 8.

This rearrangement joins TRBV29-1 to TRBJ1-1, with a possible D match to TRBD1 (5 bases). The CDR3 is made up of 14 amino acids. Trimming left V 2 bases short and J 3 bases short, with 13 bases between. Looked up from germline, CDR1 is SQVTM and CDR2 is ANQGSEA. The CDR3 coding sequence is TGCAGCGTTGAATTGAAGGGGTGGGACACTGAAGCTTTCTTT. Amino acid sequence: CSVELKGWDTEAFF.

The chain links TRBV10-3 to TRBJ1-2, with a tentative D call TRBD1 (5 bases). Germline lookup yields CDR1 ENHRY and CDR2 SYGVKD. CDR3 size: 15 residues. V was pared by 0 bases and J by 6 bases, with 14 bases between. The CDR3 protein is CAISESPQGPNGYTF. DNA of the CDR3: TGTGCCATCAGTGAGTCCCCTCAGGGCCCGAATGGCTACACCTTC.